What follows are 29 T cell receptor beta chains derived from one specimen sequenced in a study of lymphopenia after photon versus proton radiotherapy. Only in-frame clones appear in the TCRdb table, and some are missing; sequencing was by immunoSEQ multiplex PCR. This table holds about 7,500 clones, approximately 86% found once. Material: peripheral blood, obtained from a patient treated with photon-based radiotherapy. Every receptor here comes from a woman aged 70 to 79 with pancreatic cancer.

The chain joins TRBV5-1 to TRBJ1-1; maybe TRBD1 (6 bases). V dropped 4 bases and J dropped 0 bases, with 16 bases sitting between them. CDR1 is SGHRS and CDR2 is YFSETQ in the germline V gene. The length of the CDR3 is 16 residues. The CDR3 is CASSPGGGRVNTEAFF. The DNA of the CDR3 is TGCGCCAGCAGCCCCGGGGGGGGGCGGGTGAACACTGAAGCTTTCTTT.

V is TRBV11-2 and J is TRBJ2-5; D unclear. The CDR3 extends over 13 amino acids. V gave up 3 bases and J gave up 2 bases, with 7 bases separating them. Germline V gives CDR1 SGHAT, CDR2 FQNNGV. CDR3 loop: CASSLLDQETQYF. The CDR3, as DNA: TGTGCCAGCAGCTTGCTTGATCAAGAGACCCAGTACTTC.

The rearrangement links TRBV4-3 to TRBJ1-1, with D uncertain. This CDR3 is built from 15 residues. CDR1 and CDR2 (germline): LGHNA, YSLEER. V was clipped by 1 base and J by 1 base, with 10 bases between them. The chain's CDR3 is CASSQVPSRNTEAFF. The CDR3, as DNA: TGCGCCAGCAGCCAAGTACCGAGCAGGAACACTGAAGCTTTCTTT.

DNA of the CDR3: TGTGCCAGCAGCAAAAGGAGGTGGCAGGGGGCTCGGTATATTGAAGCTTTCTTT. Encoded protein: CASSKRRWQGARYIEAFF. This rearrangement joins TRBV21-1 to TRBJ1-1; whether TRBD1, the table's D call, matches the DNA was not checked. TRBV21-1 is labeled a pseudogene. This CDR3 contains 18 residues.

The chain uses TRBV28 and TRBJ2-7; 7 nucleotides agree with TRBD2. The V segment lost 2 bases and the J segment 3 bases; nucleotides outside the gene matches: 7. CDR3 length: 15 amino acids. CDR1 is MDHEN, CDR2 SYDVKM, per germline. As DNA, the CDR3 is TGTGCCAGCAGTTTAGTCAGGGAGGGCCTCTACGAGCAGTACTTC. It encodes CASSLVREGLYEQYF. Looking up the rest from reference TRBV28 and TRBJ2-7 gives the full variable domain: DVKVTQSSRYLVKRTGEKVFLECVQDMDHENMFWYRQDPGLGLRLIYFSYDVKMKEKGDIPEGYSVSREKKERFSLILESASTNQTSMYLCASSLVREGLYEQYFGPGTRLTVT.

The chain is built from TRBV19 and TRBJ2-1; D may match TRBD1 or TRBD2 (5 bases each). The CDR3 extends over 16 amino acids. CDR1 LNHDA and CDR2 SQIVND come from the germline V gene (reference sequence). V was cut by 6 bases and J by 7 bases, with 22 bases left in between. The CDR3 is CASSSRGDPRGNEQFF. The CDR3 DNA is TGTGCCAGTAGCTCCAGAGGGGACCCAAGAGGGAATGAGCAGTTCTTC.

Here the CDR3 DNA reads TGTGCCAGCAGTCCGGACAGGGCCAAGGGGCCCCTCCACTTT. Protein: CASSPDRAKGPLHF. The chain has TRBV5-4 and TRBJ1-6; 8 bases are shared with TRBD1. CDR3 size: 14 residues. Per germline, CDR1 SGHNT and CDR2 YYREEE (reference sequence). J was trimmed by 13 bases and V by 5 bases; bases with no gene match: 11.

This chain joins TRBV7-2 and TRBJ2-7, with 13 bases identical to TRBD2. Germline V CDR1 and CDR2: SGHTA, FQGNSA. Trimming at V came to 5 bases and at J to 3 bases, leaving 10 bases not matched to a gene. The CDR3 has 17 amino acids. The CDR3 region is CASSINGLAGDSYEQYF. The CDR3 region has the DNA TGTGCCAGCAGCATAAATGGACTAGCGGGAGACAGCTACGAGCAGTACTTC.

Only one count was recorded for this clone. This CDR3 is CASSLVQGQPQHF. For the CDR3, the DNA is TGTGCCAGCAGCTTAGTCCAGGGCCAGCCCCAGCATTTT. The chain has TRBV7-2 and TRBJ1-5, with a tentative D call TRBD1 (5 bases). The length of the CDR3 is 13 residues. Germline CDR1 is SGHTA and CDR2 is FQGNSA. V lost 1 base and J lost 7, with 8 bases in between.

The V and J genes are TRBV23-1 and TRBJ1-2, with D hard to call. TRBV23-1 is assigned to the ORF class and has an uncertain function. V was trimmed by 7 bases and J by 0 bases, leaving 18 bases between them. The CDR3 extends over 16 amino acids. This CDR3 reads CASTSRVGRPNYGYTF. The CDR3 DNA follows: TGCGCCAGCACTTCAAGGGTAGGACGGCCTAACTATGGCTACACCTTC.

This clone showed up just a few times. This chain connects TRBV27 to TRBJ2-7; 7 positions match TRBD1. Germline CDR1 reads MNHEY; CDR2 reads SMNVEV (reference sequence). The CDR3 contains 15 residues. With 6 bases clipped from V and 1 base from J, the junction kept 9 bases outside the gene matches. The CDR3 loop reads CASRSAGTASYEQYF. The CDR3 DNA is TGTGCCAGCAGATCTGCCGGGACAGCTTCCTACGAGCAGTACTTC.

This clone was detected once. V usage is TRBV6-1 and J usage is TRBJ2-2, with D possibly being TRBD2 (5 bases). Trimming removed 6 bases from V and 4 bases from J, with 15 bases in between. Germline V gives CDR1 MNHNS, CDR2 SASEGT. This CDR3 has 15 amino acids. In nucleotides, the CDR3 is TGTGCCAGCAGCGAGGGTTTGGCGAGCACCGGGGAGCTGTTTTTT. This translates into CASSEGLASTGELFF.

The chain joins TRBV27 to TRBJ1-2; the D gene is possibly TRBD1 (5 bases). Trimming pared 5 bases from V and 4 bases from J, leaving 17 bases between. The CDR3 is 15 amino acids. The germline V gene has CDR1 MNHEY and CDR2 SMNVEV (reference sequence). The CDR3 reads CASSPSGGSVYGYTF. The DNA of the CDR3 is TGTGCCAGCAGTCCTTCTGGGGGTTCTGTCTATGGCTACACCTTC.

The J gene is TRBJ2-7, the V gene TRBV5-6; 9 bases are shared with TRBD1. With 4 bases clipped from V and 3 bases from J, the junction kept 5 bases outside the gene matches. Germline CDR1 SGHDT, CDR2 YYEEEE. This CDR3 comprises 14 residues. DNA of the CDR3: TGTGCCAGCAGCATCGGACAGGGGAACTACGAGCAGTACTTC. Protein sequence: CASSIGQGNYEQYF.

The V call is TRBV7-2, the J call TRBJ2-7; 7 nucleotides match TRBD1. This CDR3 spans 14 amino acids. Unmatched junction bases numbered 5, after V lost 5 bases and J lost 1 base. Germline V gene sequence: CDR1 SGHTA, CDR2 FQGNSA. This CDR3 is CASSVDRWSYEQYF. The CDR3 DNA is TGTGCCAGCAGCGTGGACAGGTGGTCCTACGAGCAGTACTTC. Together with reference TRBV7-2 and TRBJ2-7, the CDR3 gives the full variable domain: GAGVSQSPSNKVTEKGKDVELRCDPISGHTALYWYRQSLGQGLEFLIYFQGNSAPDKSGLPSDRFSAERTGGSVSTLTIQRTQQEDSAVYLCASSVDRWSYEQYFGPGTRLTVT.

V is TRBV15 and J is TRBJ1-2, with TRBD1 matching over 7 bases. Germline CDR1 is LNHNV and CDR2 is YYDKDF (reference sequence). Germline trimming cut 3 bases from V and 6 bases from J; bases unmatched to any gene: 7. This CDR3 spans 14 amino acids. CDR3 in amino acids: CATSSRQGSDGYTF. For the CDR3, the DNA is TGTGCCACCAGCAGCAGACAGGGTTCTGATGGCTACACCTTC.

The chain carries TRBV19 and TRBJ2-1; TRBD1 might be the D (6 bases). V was cut by 7 bases and J by 9 bases, with 13 bases left in between. This CDR3 spans 12 amino acids. The germline gives CDR1 LNHDA, CDR2 SQIVND (reference sequence). The CDR3 bases are TGTGCCAGTAATACACAGGGATTTGAGCAGTTCTTC. Its protein product is CASNTQGFEQFF.

V is TRBV9 and J is TRBJ2-1; 11 nucleotides line up with TRBD2. J lost 6 bases, V lost 4 bases, and 6 bases had no gene match. Per germline, CDR1 SGDLS and CDR2 YYNGEE. The CDR3 totals 15 residues. In nucleotides, the CDR3 is TGTGCCAGCAGCCCGGGACTAGCGGTGTCCAATGAGCAGTTCTTC. Translating gives CASSPGLAVSNEQFF.

The chain employs TRBV7-3 and TRBJ2-1; D may be TRBD1 (5 bases). Germline V CDR1 and CDR2: SGHTA, FQGTGA. This CDR3 has 18 amino acids. The germline V and J ends were trimmed by 1 base and 1 base, with 17 bases remaining between them. The DNA for the CDR3 is TGTGCCAGCAGCTTAATAAGGTCAGGGATCGGGTCCTACAATGAGCAGTTCTTC. Translating it yields CASSLIRSGIGSYNEQFF.

The sample holds a few counts of this clone. The genes are TRBV9 and TRBJ1-1, with no clear D. Germline V gene lookup returns CDR1 SGDLS and CDR2 YYNGEE. The CDR3 runs 13 residues. The V end lost 6 bases, the J end lost 1 base, and 10 bases lay between the germline ends. The CDR3 is CASMAETNTEAFF. DNA for the CDR3: TGTGCCAGCATGGCAGAGACGAACACTGAAGCTTTCTTT.

CDR3 amino acids: CASSRSTNNEQFF. CDR3 nucleotide sequence: TGTGCCAGCAGCCGTAGCACTAACAATGAGCAGTTCTTC. This chain links TRBV9 with TRBJ2-1; D remains unclear. The V gene's germline CDR1 is SGDLS and CDR2 YYNGEE. This CDR3 contains 13 residues. Trimming removed 4 bases at V and 5 bases at J, with 10 bases between.

This chain joins TRBV19 and TRBJ1-5; D unclear. The V gene's germline CDR1 is LNHDA and CDR2 SQIVND (reference sequence). The germline V and J ends were trimmed by 2 bases and 11 bases, with 19 bases remaining between them. The CDR3 runs to 15 residues. The CDR3 bases are TGTGCCAGTAGTATAACCCAGGCCCGGAGGGAAACCCAGCATTTT. The encoded protein is CASSITQARRETQHF.

The chain employs TRBV5-6 and TRBJ2-5, with TRBD1 matching 8 bases. The CDR3 length is 14 residues. Trimming took 6 bases from V and 2 from J; bases not matched to a gene: 6. Germline V gives CDR1 SGHDT, CDR2 YYEEEE. The CDR3 DNA is TGTGCCAGCACTCCGGACAGGGCACAAGAGACCCAGTACTTC. Translated, it gives CASTPDRAQETQYF. Full variable domain (outside the CDR3, taken from reference TRBV5-6 and TRBJ2-5): DAGVTQSPTHLIKTRGQQVTLRCSPKSGHDTVSWYQQALGQGPQFIFQYYEEEERQRGNFPDRFSGHQFPNYSSELNVNALLLGDSALYLCASTPDRAQETQYFGPGTRLLVL.

The chain uses TRBV7-3 and TRBJ2-3; 10 bases map to TRBD2. The CDR3 sequence is 14 residues long. Per the germline V gene, CDR1 is SGHTA and CDR2 is FQGTGA. With V trimmed by 5 bases and J by 14 bases, 13 bases remained unmatched. In DNA form, the CDR3 reads TGTGCCAGCAGCCGAACCCCCCTAGCGGGAGTAACGTATTTT. This codes for CASSRTPLAGVTYF.

This rearrangement joins TRBV19 to TRBJ2-7; the match to TRBD1 covers 10 bases. The V segment lost 3 bases and the J segment 2 bases; nucleotides outside the gene matches: 4. Germline assignment: CDR1 LNHDA and CDR2 SQIVND (reference sequence). CDR3 length: 15 amino acids. Written as DNA, the CDR3 is TGTGCCAGTAGTATCCCAGGACAGGGGGCCTACGAGCAGTACTTC. This codes for CASSIPGQGAYEQYF.

V and J are TRBV27 and TRBJ2-4; possible D gene TRBD1, 5 bases. V was clipped by 5 bases and J by 5 bases, with 10 bases between them. Germline V gene sequence: CDR1 MNHEY, CDR2 SMNVEV (reference sequence). There are 13 residues in the CDR3. CDR3 in amino acids: CASSGADENIQYF. DNA for the CDR3: TGTGCCAGCAGTGGGGCAGACGAAAACATTCAGTACTTC.

The chain carries TRBV2 and TRBJ2-7; D is perhaps TRBD1 (6 bases). The CDR3 extends over 15 amino acids. CDR1 SNHLY and CDR2 FYNNEI come from the germline V gene. V lost 0 bases and J lost 6, with 15 bases in between. DNA of the CDR3: TGTGCCAGCAGTGAAGCCTCTGCCAGGGGTCGCGAGCAGTACTTC. This codes for CASSEASARGREQYF.

The chain couples TRBV10-2 to TRBJ2-5; D not resolved. Trimming shortened V by 4 bases and J by 2 bases, and 5 bases separated the two germline ends. Germline V lookup: CDR1 WSHSY, CDR2 SAAADI. The CDR3 covers 12 residues. CDR3 residues: CASSVQQETQYF. DNA for the CDR3: TGCGCCAGCAGTGTGCAGCAAGAGACCCAGTACTTC.

The chain combines TRBV28 with TRBJ1-6, with D unclear. Deletions cut 7 bases from V and 11 bases from J, with 12 bases between. Germline V gives CDR1 MDHEN, CDR2 SYDVKM. The CDR3 covers 12 residues. This CDR3 reads CASTVPGTPLHF. Here the CDR3 DNA reads TGTGCCAGCACCGTCCCTGGGACACCCCTCCACTTT.